These 10 T cell receptor beta chains came from one sample sequenced in a study of T cells after yellow fever vaccination. TCRdb analysed the 5' RACE reads with MiXCR anew, one entry per CDR3 protein. The table records a few hundred thousand distinct CDR3 sequences, 12% of them present only once. This specimen consisted of CD4+ T cells sorted from PBMCs, obtained 15 days after the yellow fever booster vaccination. The receptors were sampled from a young man who received the YFV17D yellow fever vaccine.

The rearrangement joins TRBV7-9 to TRBJ2-5; D gene uncertain. V lost 2 bases, J lost 2 bases, and 9 bases lay in between. This CDR3 spans 14 amino acids. Germline V gene lookup returns CDR1 SEHNR and CDR2 FQNEAQ (reference sequence). As DNA, the CDR3 is TGTGCCAGCAGCTTATTAGCAGGTCAAGAGACCCAGTACTTC. Translation: CASSLLAGQETQYF.

The V gene is TRBV29-1, the J gene TRBJ2-5, with TRBD2 matching 8 bases. The germline V gene has CDR1 SQVTM and CDR2 ANQGSEA. Losses at the gene ends were 7 bases for V and 3 bases for J; bases not matched to a gene: 1. CDR3 length: 11 residues. Here the CDR3 reads CSAGGEETQYF. Here the CDR3 DNA reads TGCAGCGCGGGGGGGGAAGAGACCCAGTACTTC.

This clonotype was detected ten times or more. In DNA, the CDR3 is TGTGCCAGCAGTTCCCCGAGCTCCTACGAGCAGTACGTC. It encodes CASSSPSSYEQYV. V and J are TRBV25-1 and TRBJ2-7; D is unresolved. There are 13 residues in the CDR3. Trimming shortened V by 5 bases and J by 0 bases, and 8 bases separated the two germline ends. CDR1 and CDR2 (germline): MGHDK, SYGVNS.

This clonotype was seen a few times. V and J are TRBV12-3 or TRBV12-4 and TRBJ2-1; 9 nucleotides match TRBD2. The CDR3 is 14 residues long. J gave up 9 bases and V 3 bases, and 6 bases lay outside the gene matches. For the CDR3, the DNA is TGTGCCAGCAGTTTGAGGCTAGCGGGGAGTGAGCAGTTCTTC. Translated, it gives CASSLRLAGSEQFF.

This sequence joins TRBV7-2 and TRBJ2-7; D is possibly TRBD1 (6 bases). This CDR3 has 14 residues. Germline V gene lookup returns CDR1 SGHTA and CDR2 FQGNSA. Trimming cost V 1 base and J 5 bases, with 12 bases left between them. As DNA, the CDR3 is TGTGCCAGCAGCTTAGGCAGGGGTTACCACGAGCAGTACTTC. It encodes CASSLGRGYHEQYF.

The rearrangement joins TRBV20-1 to TRBJ2-3; D gene ambiguous. Germline V gene lookup returns CDR1 DFQATT and CDR2 SNEGSKA (reference sequence). This CDR3 has 14 residues. Trimming stripped 0 bases from V and 3 bases from J, with 10 bases between. In nucleotides, the CDR3 is TGCAGTGCTAGAGAAGCCAGGCTGACAGATACGCAGTATTTT. Protein sequence: CSAREARLTDTQYF.

The genes are TRBV5-1 and TRBJ2-3, with D possibly being TRBD1 or TRBD2 (7 bases each). CDR1 and CDR2 from the germline V gene are SGHRS and YFSETQ. CDR3 length equals 16 residues. Trimming stripped 0 bases from V and 5 bases from J, with 16 bases between. The CDR3 is CASSLVPGGEGDTQYF. Here the CDR3 DNA reads TGCGCCAGCAGCTTGGTCCCAGGGGGGGAAGGAGATACGCAGTATTTT.

This clonotype was seen ten or more times. J is TRBJ2-1 and V is TRBV29-1, with 7 positions matching TRBD1. Germline V lookup: CDR1 SQVTM, CDR2 ANQGSEA. There are 12 residues in the CDR3. V lost 6 bases and J lost 9; bases outside the gene matches: 8. The CDR3 loop reads CSVGQARGEQFF. Here the CDR3 DNA reads TGCAGCGTCGGACAGGCGAGGGGTGAGCAGTTCTTC.

This clonotype was counted a few times. The rearrangement joins TRBV5-1 to TRBJ2-2; the D gene is possibly TRBD2 (6 bases). The V and J ends lost 9 bases and 0 bases respectively, with 12 bases between them. In germline, CDR1 is SGHRS, CDR2 YFSETQ. The CDR3 runs to 14 residues. CDR3 sequence (DNA): TGCGCCACCTGGGGGGAGGCGAACACCGGGGAGCTGTTTTTT. Protein: CATWGEANTGELFF.

The chain uses TRBV29-1 and TRBJ2-3, with D possibly matching TRBD2 (6 bases). Germline CDR1 SQVTM, CDR2 ANQGSEA. The CDR3 is 13 residues long. V lost 4 bases, J lost 2 bases, and 10 bases lay in between. The CDR3 spells CSVAGRHTDTQYF. Written as DNA, the CDR3 is TGCAGCGTTGCCGGGAGACACACAGATACGCAGTATTTT.